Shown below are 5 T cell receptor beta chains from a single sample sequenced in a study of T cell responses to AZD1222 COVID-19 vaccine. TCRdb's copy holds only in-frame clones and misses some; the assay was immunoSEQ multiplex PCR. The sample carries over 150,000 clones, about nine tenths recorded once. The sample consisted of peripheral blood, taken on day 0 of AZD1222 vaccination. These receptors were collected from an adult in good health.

CDR3 amino acids: CASSFRQGSNQPQHF. Here the CDR3 DNA reads TGTGCCAGCAGTTTCCGACAGGGATCCAATCAGCCCCAGCATTTT. The rearrangement uses TRBV6-2 or TRBV6-3 and TRBJ1-5; 7 bases fit TRBD1. The V gene end was trimmed by 4 bases and the J gene end by 3 bases; junction bases not matched to a gene: 6. The germline gives CDR1 MNHEY, CDR2 SVGEGT. This CDR3 is 15 amino acids long.

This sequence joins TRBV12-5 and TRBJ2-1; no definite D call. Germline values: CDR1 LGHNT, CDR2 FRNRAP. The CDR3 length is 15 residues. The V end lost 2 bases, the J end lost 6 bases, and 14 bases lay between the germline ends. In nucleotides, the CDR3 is TGTGCTAGTGGTTTGAGCACACAGCAAATCAATGAGCAGTTCTTC. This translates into CASGLSTQQINEQFF.

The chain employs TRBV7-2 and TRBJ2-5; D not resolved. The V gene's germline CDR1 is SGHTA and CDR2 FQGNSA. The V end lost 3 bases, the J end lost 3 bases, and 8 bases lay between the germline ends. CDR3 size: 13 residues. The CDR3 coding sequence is TGTGCCAGCAGCTTTGCTGAGGAAGAGACCCAGTACTTC. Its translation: CASSFAEEETQYF.

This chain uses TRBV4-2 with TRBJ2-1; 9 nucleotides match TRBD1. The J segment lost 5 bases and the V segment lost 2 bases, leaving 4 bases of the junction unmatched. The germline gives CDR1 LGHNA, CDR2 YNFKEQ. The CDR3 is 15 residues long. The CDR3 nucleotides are TGTGCCAGCAGCCAATCGGGACAGGGTAACAATGAGCAGTTCTTC. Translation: CASSQSGQGNNEQFF.

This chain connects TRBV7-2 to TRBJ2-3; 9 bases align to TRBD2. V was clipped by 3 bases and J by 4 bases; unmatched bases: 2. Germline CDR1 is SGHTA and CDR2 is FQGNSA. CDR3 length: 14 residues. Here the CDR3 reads CASSFSGGSDTQYF. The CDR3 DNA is TGTGCCAGCAGCTTTAGCGGGGGCTCAGATACGCAGTATTTT.